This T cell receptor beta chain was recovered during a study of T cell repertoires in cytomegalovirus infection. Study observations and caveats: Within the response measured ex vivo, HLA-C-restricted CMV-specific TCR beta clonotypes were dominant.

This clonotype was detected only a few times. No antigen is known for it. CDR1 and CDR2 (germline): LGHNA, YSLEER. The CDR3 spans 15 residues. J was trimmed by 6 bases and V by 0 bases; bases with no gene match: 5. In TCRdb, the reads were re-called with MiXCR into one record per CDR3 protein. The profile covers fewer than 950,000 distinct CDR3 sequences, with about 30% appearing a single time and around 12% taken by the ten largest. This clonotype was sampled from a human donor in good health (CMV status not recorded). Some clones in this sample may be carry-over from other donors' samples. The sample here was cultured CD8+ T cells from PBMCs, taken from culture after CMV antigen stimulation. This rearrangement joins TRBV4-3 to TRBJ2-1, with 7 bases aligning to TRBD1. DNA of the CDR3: TGCGCCAGCAGCCAAGATTTGGGGACAGTCAATGAGCAGTTCTTC. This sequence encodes CASSQDLGTVNEQFF.